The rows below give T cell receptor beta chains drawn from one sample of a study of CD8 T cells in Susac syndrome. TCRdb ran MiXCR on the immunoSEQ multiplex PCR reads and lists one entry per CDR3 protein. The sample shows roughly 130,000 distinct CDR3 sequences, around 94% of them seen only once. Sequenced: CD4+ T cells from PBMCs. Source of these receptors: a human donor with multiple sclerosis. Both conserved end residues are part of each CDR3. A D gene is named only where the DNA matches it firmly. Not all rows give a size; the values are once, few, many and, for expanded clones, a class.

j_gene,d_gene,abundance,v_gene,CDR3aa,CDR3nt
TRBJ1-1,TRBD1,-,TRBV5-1,CASSSRTGDTEAFF,TGCGCCAGCAGCTCCCGGACAGGGGACACTGAAGCTTTCTTT
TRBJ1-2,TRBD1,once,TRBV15,CATSRDKGGTGYGYTF,TGTGCCACCAGCAGAGATAAAGGGGGCACGGGCTATGGCTACACCTTC
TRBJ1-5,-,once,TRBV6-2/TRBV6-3,CASSYSTMGGSYQPQHF,TGTGCCAGCAGTTACTCGACTATGGGGGGTTCCTATCAGCCCCAGCATTTT
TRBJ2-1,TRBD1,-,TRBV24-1,CATSDAPDRAPGNEQFF,TGTGCCACCAGTGATGCACCAGACAGGGCACCTGGCAATGAGCAGTTCTTC
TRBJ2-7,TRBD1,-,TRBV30,CAWSPPVGQAPYEQYF,TGTGCCTGGTCCCCCCCCGTGGGACAGGCTCCCTACGAGCAGTACTTC
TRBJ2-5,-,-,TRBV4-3,CASSQAPMYQETQYF,TGCGCCAGCAGCCAAGCCCCAATGTACCAAGAGACCCAGTACTTC
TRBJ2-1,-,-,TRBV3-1,CASSNKVNEQFF,TGTGCCAGCAGTAATAAAGTCAATGAGCAGTTCTTC
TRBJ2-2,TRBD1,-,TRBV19,CASRVLGTANTGELFF,TGTGCCAGTAGGGTCCTAGGGACAGCGAACACCGGGGAGCTGTTTTTT
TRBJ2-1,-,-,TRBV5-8,CASSRTVDYNEQFF,TGTGCCAGCAGCCGAACCGTAGACTACAATGAGCAGTTCTTC
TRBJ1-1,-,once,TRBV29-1,CSVEEGRNTEAFF,TGCAGCGTTGAAGAAGGGAGAAACACTGAAGCTTTCTTT
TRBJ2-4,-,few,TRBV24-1,CATYHTPEAKNIQYF,TGTGCCACCTACCACACACCCGAGGCCAAAAACATTCAGTACTTC
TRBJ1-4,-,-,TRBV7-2,CASSFGQGSPEKLFF,TGTGCCAGCAGCTTCGGCCAGGGCTCGCCTGAAAAACTGTTTTTT
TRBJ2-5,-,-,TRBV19,CASSSTQETQYF,TGTGCCAGTAGTTCCACCCAAGAGACCCAGTACTTC
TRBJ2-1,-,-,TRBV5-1,CASSQGPSDEQFF,TGCGCCAGCAGCCAGGGACCTAGCGATGAGCAGTTCTTC
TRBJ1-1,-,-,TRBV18,CASSPTSTGNTEAFF,TGTGCCAGCTCACCAACTTCGACAGGGAACACTGAAGCTTTCTTT
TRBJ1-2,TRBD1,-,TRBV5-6,CASSRGQVYGYTF,TGTGCCAGCAGCCGCGGACAGGTTTATGGCTACACCTTC
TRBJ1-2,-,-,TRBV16,CASSQLRGRTNYGYTF,TGTGCCAGCAGCCAATTACGGGGCAGGACGAACTATGGCTACACCTTC
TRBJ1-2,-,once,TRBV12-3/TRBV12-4,CASSLPGSYTF,TGTGCCAGCAGTTTACCAGGGTCTTACACCTTC
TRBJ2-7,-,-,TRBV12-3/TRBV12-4,CASSLTGVYEQYF,TGTGCCAGCAGTTTAACGGGCGTCTACGAGCAGTACTTC
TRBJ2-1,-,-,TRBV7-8,CASSLRGASYNEQFF,TGTGCCAGCAGCTTAAGGGGAGCCTCCTACAATGAGCAGTTCTTC
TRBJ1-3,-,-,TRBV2,CASSGNTIYF,TGTGCCAGCTCAGGAAACACCATATATTTT
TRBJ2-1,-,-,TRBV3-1,CASSQDPDVMVNEQFF,TGTGCCAGCAGCCAAGATCCGGACGTAATGGTGAATGAGCAGTTCTTC
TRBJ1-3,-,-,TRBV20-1,CSARGGPSAAF,TGCAGTGCTAGAGGAGGGCCATCTGCGGCGTTT
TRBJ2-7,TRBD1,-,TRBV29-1,CSVGDRAYEQYF,TGCAGCGTTGGGGACAGGGCCTACGAGCAGTACTTC
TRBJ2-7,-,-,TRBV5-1,CASSLGPGRSYEQYF,TGCGCCAGCAGCTTGGGTCCGGGACGATCCTACGAGCAGTACTTC
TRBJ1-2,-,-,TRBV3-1,CASSQDRQSSYGYTF,TGTGCCAGCAGCCAAGATAGGCAGTCATCCTATGGCTACACCTTC
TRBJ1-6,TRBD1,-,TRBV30,CAWSIRTGGNSPLHF,TGTGCCTGGAGTATTAGGACAGGGGGTAATTCACCCCTCCACTTT
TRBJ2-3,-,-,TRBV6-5,CASSFMSFTDTQYF,TGTGCCAGCAGTTTTATGTCCTTCACAGATACGCAGTATTTT
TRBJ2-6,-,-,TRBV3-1,CASTYSGANVLTF,TGTGCCAGCACCTACTCTGGGGCCAACGTCCTGACTTTC
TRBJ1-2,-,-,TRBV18,CASSLLLAGGLNYGYTF,TGTGCCAGCTCGCTCCTCCTCGCCGGGGGGCTTAACTATGGCTACACCTTC
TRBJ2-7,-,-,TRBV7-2,CASSSGPFYEQYF,TGTGCCAGCAGCTCGGGACCTTTCTACGAGCAGTACTTC
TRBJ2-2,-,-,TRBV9,CASSVLQGGELFF,TGTGCCAGCAGCGTTCTTCAGGGTGGGGAGCTGTTTTTT
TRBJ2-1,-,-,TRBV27,CASTLDRSFLDEQFF,TGTGCCAGCACCCTAGACAGATCCTTTCTGGATGAGCAGTTCTTC
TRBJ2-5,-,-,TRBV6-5,CASSYSGSETGETQYF,TGTGCCAGCAGTTACTCGGGCAGCGAGACGGGAGAGACCCAGTACTTC
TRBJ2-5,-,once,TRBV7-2,CASSTDWETQYF,TGTGCCAGCAGCACCGACTGGGAGACCCAGTACTTC
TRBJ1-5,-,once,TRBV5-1,CASSLVGTQPQHF,TGCGCCAGCAGCTTGGTCGGGACGCAGCCCCAGCATTTT
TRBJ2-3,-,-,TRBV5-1,CASSLGLAQYF,TGCGCCAGCAGCTTGGGACTCGCCCAGTATTTT
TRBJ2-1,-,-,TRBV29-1,CSVADNEQFF,TGCAGCGTGGCGGACAATGAGCAGTTCTTC
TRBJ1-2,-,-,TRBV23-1,CASSQSGGQRHYGYTF,TGCGCCAGCAGTCAATCGGGAGGGCAGCGCCACTATGGCTACACCTTC
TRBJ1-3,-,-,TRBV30,CAWSADPFSGNTIYF,TGTGCCTGGAGTGCCGACCCGTTCTCTGGAAACACCATATATTTT
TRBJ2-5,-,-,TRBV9,CASSRLTSQETQYF,TGTGCCAGCAGCCGACTGACTAGTCAAGAGACCCAGTACTTC
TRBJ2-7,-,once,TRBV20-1,CSARRALTPYEQYF,TGCAGTGCTAGGCGGGCTCTCACCCCCTACGAGCAGTACTTC
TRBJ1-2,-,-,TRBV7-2,CASSLAFYGYTF,TGTGCCAGCAGCTTAGCATTCTATGGCTACACCTTC
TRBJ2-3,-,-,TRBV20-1,CSAKEGRSTDTQYF,TGCAGTGCTAAGGAGGGCCGTTCCACAGATACGCAGTATTTT
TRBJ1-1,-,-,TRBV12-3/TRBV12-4,CASSFESQGAFF,TGTGCCAGCAGTTTTGAGTCCCAAGGGGCTTTCTTT
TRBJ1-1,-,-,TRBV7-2,CASRSNRATEAFF,TGTGCCAGCAGGTCAAACAGGGCCACTGAAGCTTTCTTT
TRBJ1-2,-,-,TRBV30,CAWSVLEWGGYTF,TGTGCCTGGAGTGTACTTGAGTGGGGAGGCTACACCTTC